The sequence of this T cell receptor beta chain was determined in a study of cytomegalovirus exposure and HLA in healthy donors. For this clone: Antigen: not known.

The PCR employed 60 Vbeta primers together with 13 Jbeta primers. Profiling relied on immunoSEQ multiplex PCR, and the TCRdb table lists in-frame clones only, not all of them. Among about 220,000 clones, about 77% were seen once, and the ten largest hold under 2%. Study-level results: Differences between HLA loci emerged in a later analysis of TCR association rates, with DRB1 most and HLA-C fewest.

This clonotype was sampled from a woman aged 30 to 39 in good health and CMV-seronegative. Material for sequencing was PBMCs.

CDR3 sequence (DNA): TGTGCCAGCAGTAACACACAGGGGACTGAAGCTTTCTTT. This codes for CASSNTQGTEAFF. The J gene is TRBJ1-1, the V gene TRBV6-5, with TRBD1 identical over 7 bases. The trim removed 5 bases at V and 5 bases at J, leaving 5 bases unmatched. The germline gives CDR1 MNHEY, CDR2 SVGAGI. This CDR3 is built from 13 residues.